These 24 T cell receptor beta chains were all obtained from the same sample, sequenced in a study of T cells in Graves' hyperthyroidism and ophthalmopathy. Researchers took RNA transcripts and amplified the TCR beta CDR3 regions from them. The HTBI set primed first-round TCR CDR3 RT-PCR. From the multiplex PCR reads, TCRdb called clonotypes with MiXCR, one entry per CDR3 protein. The sample contains almost 35,000 distinct CDR3 sequences, around 53% of which appear only once. Sequenced material: blood. The receptors shown here come from a woman between 35 and 50 years old with Graves' ophthalmopathy.

This clonotype showed up many times. The chain carries TRBV29-1 and TRBJ1-1; D perhaps matches TRBD1 (5 bases). CDR3 length: 15 residues. Germline CDR1 and CDR2: SQVTM and ANQGSEA. V dropped 6 bases and J dropped 6 bases, with 23 bases sitting between them. CDR3 region: CSVLPRRGVAAEAFF. In nucleotides, the CDR3 is TGCAGCGTACTCCCCAGGCGGGGGGTAGCAGCTGAAGCTTTCTTT.

The chain joins TRBV7-4 to TRBJ2-3, with 11 bases that match TRBD1. This CDR3 comprises 16 residues. The germline V gene has CDR1 SGHVT and CDR2 SQSDAQ. The ends lost 1 base at V and 2 bases at J; junction bases unmatched: 2. The CDR3 DNA sequence: TGTGCCAGCAGCTTAGTGGACAGGGGGCACACAGATACGCAGTATTTT. Amino acids: CASSLVDRGHTDTQYF.

V is TRBV28 and J is TRBJ2-5; D remains ambiguous. The CDR3 extends over 9 amino acids. CDR1 MDHEN and CDR2 SYDVKM come from the germline V gene. The V end was cut by 9 bases, the J end by 7 bases, with 6 bases between. Here the CDR3 reads CARKRTQYF. CDR3 DNA: TGTGCCAGGAAAAGGACCCAGTACTTC.

The sample holds many counts of this clonotype. V is TRBV5-6 and J is TRBJ1-6; possible D gene TRBD1, 5 bases. Trimming took 4 bases from V and 8 from J, leaving 19 bases between them. The CDR3 loop spans 16 amino acids. Germline lookup yields CDR1 SGHDT and CDR2 YYEEEE. CDR3 protein: CASSQSGTDDDSPLHF. In DNA, the CDR3 is TGTGCCAGCAGCCAGAGCGGGACGGACGATGATTCACCCCTCCACTTT.

This clonotype is medium-sized (0.01 to 0.1%) by share. The rearrangement links TRBV19 to TRBJ1-5, with D possibly matching TRBD1 (5 bases). CDR3 length equals 12 residues. The germline V gene encodes CDR1 LNHDA and CDR2 SQIVND (reference sequence). V was trimmed by 6 bases and J by 3 bases, leaving 6 bases between them. The CDR3 DNA follows: TGTGCCAGTAGGACAGACAATCAGCCCCAGCATTTT. Translating gives CASRTDNQPQHF.

In its sample, this clonotype was seen many times. The rearrangement links TRBV6-6 to TRBJ1-1; a possible D gene is TRBD1 (5 bases). CDR1 and CDR2 (germline): MNHNY, SVGAGI (reference sequence). The CDR3 runs to 14 residues. Between the trimmed V and J ends, which lost 6 bases and 4 bases, there was a span of 15 bases. CDR3 in amino acids: CASRLQGDGTEAFF. DNA of the CDR3: TGTGCCAGCAGACTTCAGGGTGATGGCACTGAAGCTTTCTTT.

This chain joins TRBV10-3 and TRBJ1-2, with 12 bases lining up with TRBD1. Germline-derived CDR1 and CDR2 are ENHRY and SYGVKD. The CDR3 consists of 15 residues. J gave up 12 bases and V 4 bases, and 12 bases lay outside the gene matches. CDR3 sequence: CAISGSGTGGVGNTF. The CDR3, as DNA: TGTGCCATCAGTGGGTCCGGGACAGGGGGCGTTGGAAACACCTTC.

This clonotype was found many times. J is TRBJ2-1 and V is TRBV4-2; 7 nucleotides line up with TRBD1. This CDR3 is built from 17 residues. Germline V lookup: CDR1 LGHNA, CDR2 YNFKEQ. J lost 4 bases, V lost 2 bases, and 11 bases had no gene match. CDR3 bases: TGTGCCAGCAGCCAAACGTTGACAGGGAAGAGGTACAATGAGCAGTTCTTC. Protein product: CASSQTLTGKRYNEQFF.

The chain uses TRBV6-4 and TRBJ2-2; D may be TRBD1 (6 bases). This CDR3 region has 14 residues. In germline, CDR1 is MRHNA, CDR2 SNTAGT. V gave up 4 bases and J gave up 3 bases, with 9 bases separating them. CDR3 protein: CASSAGEDTGELFF. The CDR3 nucleotides are TGTGCCAGCAGTGCAGGGGAAGACACCGGGGAGCTGTTTTTT.

Comment on this clonotype: Germline and junction disagree at one end, which may indicate a read error. The rearrangement links TRBV7-2 to TRBJ2-7; 10 bases agree with TRBD1. Germline CDR1 SGHTA, CDR2 FQGNSA. This CDR3 spans 15 amino acids. CDR3 bases: TGTGTCAGCAGCTTAGGAGGGACAGGGGCATACGAGCAGTACTTC. Encoded protein: CVSSLGGTGAYEQYF.

On this clonotype itself: A much larger clone lies a single base off, so this may be a read error. The chain employs TRBV6-2 or TRBV6-3 and TRBJ1-1; weak D call: TRBD1 (6 bases). The CDR3 consists of 15 residues. The V gene's germline CDR1 is MNHEY and CDR2 SVGEGT. CDR3 DNA: TGTGCCAGCAGTCCCGGGGGGCTGACGAACACTGGAGCTTTCTTT. This codes for CASSPGGLTNTGAFF.

This clonotype has just one count. The rearrangement links TRBV20-1 to TRBJ2-2; TRBD1 matches 7 bases. The V gene end was trimmed by 3 bases and the J gene end by 3 bases; junction bases not matched to a gene: 7. The CDR3 contains 15 residues. The V gene's germline CDR1 is DFQATT and CDR2 SNEGSKA (reference sequence). CDR3: CSARATGADTGELFF. CDR3 DNA: TGCAGTGCTAGGGCCACAGGGGCGGACACCGGGGAGCTGTTTTTT.

This clonotype was detected only once. The chain uses TRBV7-2 and TRBJ1-4; D call uncertain. V lost 1 base and J 4 bases, leaving 19 bases between the germline ends. Germline-derived CDR1 and CDR2 are SGHTA and FQGNSA. This CDR3 region has 18 residues. The CDR3 region has the DNA TGTGCCAGCAGCTTAGTGGCTAGCGGAGGCACAGATAATGAAAAACTGTTTTTT. Translating gives CASSLVASGGTDNEKLFF.

This rearrangement joins TRBV6-1 to TRBJ2-1; possibly TRBD1 or TRBD2 for D (5 bases each). CDR3 size: 11 residues. The germline CDR1 and CDR2 sequences are MNHNS and SASEGT. Between the trimmed V and J ends, which lost 11 bases and 7 bases, there was a span of 12 bases. CDR3 amino acids: CAAGAGNEQFF. The CDR3 DNA sequence: TGTGCCGCCGGGGCAGGGAATGAGCAGTTCTTC.

This chain connects TRBV20-1 to TRBJ1-6; 7 nucleotides align to TRBD1. The CDR3 contains 15 residues. Trimming at V came to 6 bases and at J to 0 bases, leaving 5 bases not matched to a gene. The germline gives CDR1 DFQATT, CDR2 SNEGSKA (reference sequence). CDR3 region: CSAISGGSYNSPLHF. The CDR3 nucleotides are TGCAGTGCCATATCAGGGGGCTCCTATAATTCACCCCTCCACTTT.

In its sample, this clonotype was seen many times. The V gene is TRBV20-1, the J gene TRBJ1-6, with D unclear. Germline loops: CDR1 DFQATT, CDR2 SNEGSKA (reference sequence). This CDR3 contains 16 residues. V was trimmed by 6 bases and J by 0 bases, leaving 15 bases between them. The CDR3 nucleotides read TGCAGTGCGCCGAACCCATCGAGCTCCTATAATTCACCCCTCCACTTT. Its translation: CSAPNPSSSYNSPLHF.

This clonotype was found many times. The V and J genes are TRBV11-3 and TRBJ1-1, with D maybe TRBD1 (6 bases). The CDR3 contains 18 residues. From germline, CDR1 is SGHNT and CDR2 YENEEA. V lost 4 bases, J lost 2 bases, and 23 bases lay in between. The CDR3 sequence is CASSSGRGTSLPNTEAFF. CDR3 nucleotides: TGTGCCAGCAGCTCCGGCAGGGGAACCTCCTTACCAAACACTGAAGCTTTCTTT.

The chain has TRBV5-1 and TRBJ2-5; tentative D call: TRBD2 (5 bases). This CDR3 is 15 amino acids long. In germline, CDR1 is SGHRS, CDR2 YFSETQ. V lost 5 bases, J lost 1 base, and 15 bases lay in between. CDR3 sequence (DNA): TGCGCCAGCAGAGTCGTGGAGAGGGCCCAAGAGACCCAGTACTTC. Amino acid sequence: CASRVVERAQETQYF.

This clonotype was recorded once. This chain uses TRBV5-1 with TRBJ2-3, with 10 bases identical to TRBD2. Looked up from germline, CDR1 is SGHRS and CDR2 is YFSETQ. The CDR3 sequence is 17 residues long. Trimming removed 4 bases from V and 11 bases from J; junction bases left unmatched: 19. The CDR3 region has the DNA TGCGCCAGCAGCGGAGCTAGCGGGAGTGGTAGTTACAATGAGCAGTATTTT. As protein: CASSGASGSGSYNEQYF. Looking up the rest from reference TRBV5-1 and TRBJ2-3 gives the full variable domain: KAGVTQTPRYLIKTRGQQVTLSCSPISGHRSVSWYQQTPGQGLQFLFEYFSETQRNKGNFPGRFSGRQFSNSRSEMNVSTLELGDSALYLCASSGASGSGSYNEQYFGPGTRLTVL.

Concerning this clonotype itself: This could be a read error, since a much larger clone is one nucleotide away. This chain uses TRBV6-1 with TRBJ2-1, with TRBD2 matching over 8 bases. The germline V gene has CDR1 MNHNS and CDR2 SASEGT. The length of the CDR3 is 14 residues. As DNA, the CDR3 is TGTGCCAGCGTGACGGGGGGGCCGGGGAATGAGCAGCTCTTC. Protein product: CASVTGGPGNEQLF.

The chain employs TRBV7-2 and TRBJ1-5; 7 positions match TRBD1. Germline-derived CDR1 and CDR2 are SGHTA and FQGNSA. The trim removed 6 bases at V and 2 bases at J, leaving 4 bases unmatched. CDR3 length: 14 residues. The CDR3 spells CASSYTGGNQPQHF. The DNA of the CDR3 is TGTGCCAGCAGTTATACAGGGGGCAATCAGCCCCAGCATTTT.

This sequence joins TRBV20-1 and TRBJ1-1, with D possibly matching TRBD1 (6 bases). Germline CDR1 is DFQATT and CDR2 is SNEGSKA (reference sequence). The V end lost 2 bases, the J end lost 2 bases, and 9 bases lay between the germline ends. This CDR3 has 13 residues. The CDR3 sequence: CSARQGINTEAFF. DNA of the CDR3: TGCAGTGCTAGACAGGGGATCAACACTGAAGCTTTCTTT.

This chain connects TRBV6-1 to TRBJ2-6; D gene unclear. Trimming took off 7 bases at V and 9 bases at J, with 10 bases between the two ends. The CDR3 totals 12 residues. Looked up from germline, CDR1 is MNHNS and CDR2 is SASEGT. CDR3 in amino acids: CASKRSDNVLTF. CDR3 nucleotide sequence: TGTGCCAGCAAACGAAGCGACAACGTCCTGACTTTC.

This clonotype appeared a few times. This sequence joins TRBV29-1 and TRBJ2-1, with TRBD2 matching 12 bases. J was trimmed by 7 bases and V by 3 bases; bases with no gene match: 7. Germline CDR1 and CDR2: SQVTM and ANQGSEA. This CDR3 spans 15 amino acids. CDR3 nucleotide sequence: TGCAGCGTTGACTCGGGACTAGCGGGCGGTAATGAGCAGTTCTTC. Translating it yields CSVDSGLAGGNEQFF.